A selection of T cell receptor beta chains follows, all from one sample in a study of T cell responses to AZD1222 COVID-19 vaccine. Sequenced by immunoSEQ multiplex PCR; TCRdb stores in-frame clones only, minus some. The sample yields over 100,000 clones, just under 90% seen once. The sequencing used peripheral blood, collected on day 0 of AZD1222 vaccination. These receptors were collected from an adult in good health. Both conserved end residues are part of each CDR3. D genes are given only for firm matches.

V	J	D	CDR3
TRBV7-7	TRBJ2-1	TRBD2	CASSAEGPGLAGGVEQFF
TRBV2	TRBJ2-3	TRBD2	CASRGLAGVRNTQYF
TRBV5-1	TRBJ2-5	TRBD1	CASSLRGQGGETQYF
TRBV28	TRBJ2-7	.	CASSWKGKGAYEQYF
TRBV19	TRBJ2-3	.	CASSINSGHLDTQYF
TRBV18	TRBJ2-7	TRBD2	CASSSPLAGDEQYF
TRBV7-2	TRBJ2-1	.	CASSPRLGSYNEQFF
TRBV5-1	TRBJ2-5	.	CASSLDMGRQETQYF
TRBV19	TRBJ1-5	TRBD1	CASRPGTGSSEPQHF
TRBV5-1	TRBJ2-7	.	CASSWGLGYEQYF
TRBV27	TRBJ1-1	.	CASSLSRGNTEAFF
TRBV2	TRBJ1-1	.	CASSSGRLGEAFF
TRBV24-1	TRBJ1-5	.	CATSDPQASQPQHF
TRBV19	TRBJ1-1	.	CASTDAFRTGTEAFF
TRBV3-1/TRBV3-2	TRBJ1-2	TRBD1	CASSQPTGVANYGYTF
TRBV7-3	TRBJ2-1	TRBD2	CASSQTSGSYNEQFF
TRBV11-2	TRBJ1-3	.	CASSIMGNTIYF
TRBV5-1	TRBJ2-7	.	CASRVLGGGSYEQYF
TRBV6-5	TRBJ1-6	.	CASLKRGSPLHF
TRBV5-1	TRBJ1-1	TRBD1	CASSFSGQGTEAFF
TRBV25-1	TRBJ2-3	.	CASSEAGPTDTQYF
TRBV7-2	TRBJ2-2	.	CASSLGSLATGELFF
TRBV7-9	TRBJ2-3	TRBD2	CASSTLAGKADTQYF